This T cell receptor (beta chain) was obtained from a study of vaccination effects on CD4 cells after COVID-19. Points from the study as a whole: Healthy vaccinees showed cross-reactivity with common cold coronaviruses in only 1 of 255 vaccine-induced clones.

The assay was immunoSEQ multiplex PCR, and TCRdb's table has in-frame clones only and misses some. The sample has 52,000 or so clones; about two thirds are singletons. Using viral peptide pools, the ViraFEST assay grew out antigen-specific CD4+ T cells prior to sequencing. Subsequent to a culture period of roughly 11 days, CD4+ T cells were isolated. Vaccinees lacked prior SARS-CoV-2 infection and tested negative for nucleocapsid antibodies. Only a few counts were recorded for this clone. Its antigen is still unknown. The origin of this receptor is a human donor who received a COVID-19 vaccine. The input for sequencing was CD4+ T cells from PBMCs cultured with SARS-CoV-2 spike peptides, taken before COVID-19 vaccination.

For the CDR3, the DNA is TGTGCCAGCAGGACCACGACGAACACTGAAGCTTTCTTT. Residues: CASRTTTNTEAFF. The chain combines TRBV12-3 or TRBV12-4 with TRBJ1-1; D is ambiguous. This CDR3 region has 13 residues. V was clipped by 6 bases and J by 1 base, with 9 bases between them.